The T cell receptor beta chain under discussion was sequenced for a study of control samples from healthy donors and cancer patients. The method was immunoSEQ multiplex PCR; TCRdb's version includes in-frame clones alone and lacks a portion of them. This table holds about 160,000 clones, approximately 90% found once. The CDR3 runs 13 residues. Trimming shortened V by 1 base and J by 10 bases, and 13 bases separated the two germline ends. Looked up from germline, CDR1 is PRHDT and CDR2 is FYEKMQ (reference sequence). This sequence was found in a man in his thirties or forties in good health. The material sequenced was blood. The chain couples TRBV13 to TRBJ1-1; the D gene is possibly TRBD1 (6 bases). CDR3 region: CASSLEGGGGAFF. CDR3 in DNA: TGTGCCAGCAGCTTAGAAGGTGGGGGCGGAGCTTTCTTT.